The 12 T cell receptor beta chains below all came from one sample that was sequenced in a study of blood T cell repertoires in COVID-19. The table came from immunoSEQ multiplex PCR; TCRdb's copy has only in-frame clones and leaves some out. The sample lists approximately 170,000 clones, 80% to 90% seen once, with around 1.9% in the top ten. The sample consisted of peripheral blood. Source of these receptors: a man aged 18-30 years who had recovered from COVID-19.

The rearrangement joins TRBV7-3 to TRBJ2-1; a weak D match, TRBD2 (6 bases). Trimming stripped 2 bases from V and 8 bases from J, with 16 bases between. CDR1 and CDR2 (germline): SGHTA, FQGTGA. CDR3 length: 15 amino acids. The CDR3 bases are TGTGCCAGCAGCTTAGGGCCAGGGTCGGGGGATGAGCAGTTCTTC. Encoded protein: CASSLGPGSGDEQFF.

CDR3 coding DNA: TGCGCCAGCAGCTCAACACTAGCGGGAATATACGAGCAGTACTTC. Protein: CASSSTLAGIYEQYF. The chain is built from TRBV5-1 and TRBJ2-7; 10 nucleotides agree with TRBD2. There are 15 residues in the CDR3. Germline assignment: CDR1 SGHRS and CDR2 YFSETQ. V trimming: 3 bases; J trimming: 4 bases; junction bases outside the gene matches: 7.

The chain joins TRBV5-1 to TRBJ2-2, with 7 bases that match TRBD1. Losses at the gene ends were 3 bases for V and 3 bases for J; bases not matched to a gene: 2. Germline assignment: CDR1 SGHRS and CDR2 YFSETQ. This CDR3 region has 14 residues. The CDR3 protein is CASSSQGDTGELFF. CDR3 DNA sequence: TGCGCCAGCAGCTCTCAGGGGGACACCGGGGAGCTGTTTTTT.

This chain connects TRBV13 to TRBJ2-2, with 10 bases aligning to TRBD1. Germline V gives CDR1 PRHDT, CDR2 FYEKMQ (reference sequence). V shed 5 bases and J 4 bases; nucleotides not matched to a gene: 7. This CDR3 region has 16 residues. The CDR3 DNA reads TGTGCCAGCAGCCAGGGACAGGGGTCGGGCACCGGGGAGCTGTTTTTT. Translated, it gives CASSQGQGSGTGELFF.

This CDR3 reads CASSRWGLADYNEQFF. The CDR3 nucleotides read TGTGCCAGCAGCCGATGGGGACTAGCGGACTACAATGAGCAGTTCTTC. The J gene is TRBJ2-1, the V gene TRBV7-3, with 11 bases that match TRBD2. This CDR3 comprises 16 residues. After removal of 5 bases from V and 3 bases from J, the junction contained 6 bases not matched to a gene. Germline CDR1 reads SGHTA; CDR2 reads FQGTGA.

This clone was seen a single time. The V call is TRBV7-9, the J call TRBJ1-4, with TRBD1 matching over 9 bases. Germline V CDR1 and CDR2: SEHNR, FQNEAQ (reference sequence). The V gene end was trimmed by 6 bases and the J gene end by 7 bases; junction bases not matched to a gene: 3. This CDR3 comprises 13 residues. For the CDR3, the DNA is TGTGCCAGCAGTCGGACAGGGGCTGAAAAACTGTTTTTT. Amino acids: CASSRTGAEKLFF.

The rearrangement links TRBV25-1 to TRBJ2-1; D gene ambiguous. V was clipped by 6 bases and J by 0 bases, with 9 bases between them. Per germline, CDR1 MGHDK and CDR2 SYGVNS. The CDR3 has 14 residues. The CDR3 nucleotides read TGTGCCAGCAGGGGCCCGAGCTCCTACAATGAGCAGTTCTTC. Residues: CASRGPSSYNEQFF. The full variable domain, in which reference TRBV25-1 and TRBJ2-1 provide the parts outside the CDR3, is EADIYQTPRYLVIGTGKKITLECSQTMGHDKMYWYQQDPGMELHLIHYSYGVNSTEKGDLSSESTVSRIRTEHFPLTLESARPSHTSQYLCASRGPSSYNEQFFGPGTRLTVL.

The V gene is TRBV19, the J gene TRBJ2-7; 8 bases fit TRBD1. The CDR3 consists of 13 residues. The V gene end was trimmed by 6 bases and the J gene end by 3 bases; junction bases not matched to a gene: 4. Germline assignment: CDR1 LNHDA and CDR2 SQIVND (reference sequence). CDR3 DNA sequence: TGTGCCAGTAGGGGACAGGTACACTACGAGCAGTACTTC. Translated: CASRGQVHYEQYF.

This chain links TRBV11-2 with TRBJ1-1, with TRBD1 as a possible D gene (6 bases). The V and J ends lost 5 bases and 5 bases respectively, with 15 bases between them. CDR1 and CDR2 from the germline V gene are SGHAT and FQNNGV. The CDR3 totals 14 residues. The CDR3 nucleotides are TGTGCCAGCAGCCACCGTGGGGGCGGGACTGAAGCTTTCTTT. It encodes CASSHRGGGTEAFF. The full variable domain, completed using reference TRBV11-2 and TRBJ1-1, is EAGVAQSPRYKIIEKRQSVAFWCNPISGHATLYWYQQILGQGPKLLIQFQNNGVVDDSQLPKDRFSAERLKGVDSTLKIQPAKLEDSAVYLCASSHRGGGTEAFFGQGTRLTVV.

The V and J genes are TRBV19 and TRBJ1-5; D gene ambiguous. V lost 1 base and J lost 1, with 14 bases in between. CDR3 length equals 17 residues. Looked up from germline, CDR1 is LNHDA and CDR2 is SQIVND (reference sequence). Here the CDR3 reads CASSIVPRSISNQPQHF. The CDR3 nucleotides are TGTGCCAGTAGTATAGTACCCAGGTCTATCAGCAATCAGCCCCAGCATTTT.

This chain connects TRBV27 to TRBJ2-1; no reliable D call. The CDR3 sequence is 14 residues long. The ends were cut back, 5 bases at V and 2 bases at J, with 10 bases in the middle. From germline, CDR1 is MNHEY and CDR2 SMNVEV (reference sequence). DNA of the CDR3: TGTGCCAGCAGTCTGTCGACACCCTACAATGAGCAGTTCTTC. Protein sequence: CASSLSTPYNEQFF.

The genes are TRBV7-9 and TRBJ2-5, with 8 bases that match TRBD2. The germline V gene encodes CDR1 SEHNR and CDR2 FQNEAQ (reference sequence). V lost 5 bases to trimming and J lost 5 bases; unmatched junction nucleotides: 7. This CDR3 contains 14 residues. The CDR3 bases are TGTGCCAGCAGCCTCAGCGGGAGTCCGGAGACCCAGTACTTC. Protein sequence: CASSLSGSPETQYF.